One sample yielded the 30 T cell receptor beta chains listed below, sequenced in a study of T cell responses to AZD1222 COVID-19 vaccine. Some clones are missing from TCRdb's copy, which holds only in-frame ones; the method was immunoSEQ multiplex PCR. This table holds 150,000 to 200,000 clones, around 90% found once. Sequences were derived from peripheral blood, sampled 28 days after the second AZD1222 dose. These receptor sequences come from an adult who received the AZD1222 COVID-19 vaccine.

DNA for the CDR3: TGTGCCTGGGATACAGGGATTGATGGGGACATTCAGTACTTC. Amino acid sequence: CAWDTGIDGDIQYF. The genes are TRBV30 and TRBJ2-4; TRBD1 might be the D (6 bases). The CDR3 extends over 14 amino acids. Germline values: CDR1 GTSNPN, CDR2 SVGIG (reference sequence). V lost 5 bases, J lost 8 bases, and 19 bases lay in between.

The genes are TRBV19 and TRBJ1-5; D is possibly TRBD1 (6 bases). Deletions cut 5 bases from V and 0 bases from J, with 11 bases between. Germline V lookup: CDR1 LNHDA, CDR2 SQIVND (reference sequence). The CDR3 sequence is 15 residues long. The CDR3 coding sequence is TGTGCCAGTAGTCTCGGACAGAATAGCAATCAGCCCCAGCATTTT. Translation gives CASSLGQNSNQPQHF.

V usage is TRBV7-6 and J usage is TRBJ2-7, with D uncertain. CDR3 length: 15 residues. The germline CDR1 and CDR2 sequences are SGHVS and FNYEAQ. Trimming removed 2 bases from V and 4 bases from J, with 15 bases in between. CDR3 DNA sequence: TGTGCCAGCAGCTTAAGTGATACTCAGATATACGAGCAGTACTTC. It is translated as CASSLSDTQIYEQYF.

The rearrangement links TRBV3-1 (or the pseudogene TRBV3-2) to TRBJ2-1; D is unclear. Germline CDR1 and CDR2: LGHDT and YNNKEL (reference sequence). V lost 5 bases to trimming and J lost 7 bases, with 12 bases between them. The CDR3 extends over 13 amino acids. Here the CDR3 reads CASSYPPRNEQFF. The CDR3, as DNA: TGTGCCAGCAGCTACCCCCCGAGGAATGAGCAGTTCTTC.

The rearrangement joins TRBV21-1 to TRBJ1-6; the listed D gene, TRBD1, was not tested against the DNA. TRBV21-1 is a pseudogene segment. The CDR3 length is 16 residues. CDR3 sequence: CASTSRGQGINSPLHF. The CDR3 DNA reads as TGTGCCAGCACCTCAAGGGGCCAGGGGATTAATTCACCCCTCCACTTT.

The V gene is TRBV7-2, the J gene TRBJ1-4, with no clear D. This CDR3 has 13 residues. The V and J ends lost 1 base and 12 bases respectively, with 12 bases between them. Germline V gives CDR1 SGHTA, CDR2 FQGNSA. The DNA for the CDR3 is TGTGCCAGCAGCTTAGTATTGTCCCAGGAACTGTTTTTT. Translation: CASSLVLSQELFF.

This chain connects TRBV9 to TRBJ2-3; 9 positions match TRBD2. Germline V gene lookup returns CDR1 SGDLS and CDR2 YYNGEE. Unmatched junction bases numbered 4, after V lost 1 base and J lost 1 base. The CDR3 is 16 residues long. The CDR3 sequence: CASSVSPSGGTDTQYF. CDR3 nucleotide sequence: TGTGCCAGCAGCGTATCACCTAGCGGGGGCACAGATACGCAGTATTTT.

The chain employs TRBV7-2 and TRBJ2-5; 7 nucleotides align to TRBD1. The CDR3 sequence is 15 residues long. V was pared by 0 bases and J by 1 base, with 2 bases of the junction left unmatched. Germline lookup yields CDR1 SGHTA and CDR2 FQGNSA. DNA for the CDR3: TGTGCCAGCAGCTTAGCGGGACAGACCCAAGAGACCCAGTACTTC. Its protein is CASSLAGQTQETQYF.

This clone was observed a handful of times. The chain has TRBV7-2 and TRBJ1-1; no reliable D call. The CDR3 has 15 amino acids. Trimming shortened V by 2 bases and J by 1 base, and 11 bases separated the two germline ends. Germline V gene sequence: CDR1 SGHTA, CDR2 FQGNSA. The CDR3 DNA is TGTGCCAGCAGCTTAAATGGCGGAGAGAACACTGAAGCTTTCTTT. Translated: CASSLNGGENTEAFF.

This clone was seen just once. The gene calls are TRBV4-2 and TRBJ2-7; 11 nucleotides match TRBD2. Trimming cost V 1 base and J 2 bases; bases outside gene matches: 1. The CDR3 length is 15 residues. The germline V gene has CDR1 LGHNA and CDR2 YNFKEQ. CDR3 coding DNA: TGTGCCAGCAGCCAAGGGACTAGCGGGCCCTACGAGCAGTACTTC. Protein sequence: CASSQGTSGPYEQYF.

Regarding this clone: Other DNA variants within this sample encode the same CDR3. The CDR3 DNA reads as TGTGCCAGCAGTTACTCGGGAGGCAACTATGGCTACACCTTC. It is translated as CASSYSGGNYGYTF. This sequence joins TRBV6-5 and TRBJ1-2, with no clear D. Deletions cut 0 bases from V and 2 bases from J, with 7 bases between. The germline V gene has CDR1 MNHEY and CDR2 SVGAGI. This CDR3 spans 14 amino acids.

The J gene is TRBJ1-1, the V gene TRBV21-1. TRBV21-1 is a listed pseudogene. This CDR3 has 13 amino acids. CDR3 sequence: CASSNGTDVEAFF. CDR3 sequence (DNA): TGTGCCAGCAGCAATGGAACGGACGTTGAAGCTTTCTTT.

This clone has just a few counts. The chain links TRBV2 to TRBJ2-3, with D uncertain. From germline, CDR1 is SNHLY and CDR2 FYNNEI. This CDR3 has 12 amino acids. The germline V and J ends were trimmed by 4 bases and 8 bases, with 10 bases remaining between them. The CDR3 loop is CASSVKGFTQYF. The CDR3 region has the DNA TGTGCCAGCAGTGTGAAGGGTTTTACGCAGTATTTT.

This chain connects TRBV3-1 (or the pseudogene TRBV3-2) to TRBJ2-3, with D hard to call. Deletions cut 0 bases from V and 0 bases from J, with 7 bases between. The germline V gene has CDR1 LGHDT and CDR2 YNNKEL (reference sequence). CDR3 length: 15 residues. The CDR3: CASSQDQYSTDTQYF. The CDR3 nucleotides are TGTGCCAGCAGCCAAGATCAGTACAGCACAGATACGCAGTATTTT.

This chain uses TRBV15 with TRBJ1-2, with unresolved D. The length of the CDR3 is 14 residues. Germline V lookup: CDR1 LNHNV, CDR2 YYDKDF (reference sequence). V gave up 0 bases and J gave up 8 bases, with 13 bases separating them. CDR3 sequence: CATSRDTELSGYTF. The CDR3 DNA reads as TGTGCCACCAGCAGAGATACAGAACTATCGGGCTACACCTTC.

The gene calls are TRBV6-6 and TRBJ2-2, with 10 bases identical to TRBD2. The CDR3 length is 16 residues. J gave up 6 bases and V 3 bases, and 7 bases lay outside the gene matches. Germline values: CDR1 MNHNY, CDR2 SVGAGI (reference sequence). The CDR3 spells CASSYFPGLASGELFF. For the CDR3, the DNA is TGTGCCAGCAGTTATTTTCCGGGACTAGCGTCCGGGGAGCTGTTTTTT.

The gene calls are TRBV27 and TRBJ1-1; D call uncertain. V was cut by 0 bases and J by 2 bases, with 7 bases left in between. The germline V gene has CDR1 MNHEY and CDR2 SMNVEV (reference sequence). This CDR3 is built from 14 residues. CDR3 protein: CASSLSLENTEAFF. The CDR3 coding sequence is TGTGCCAGCAGTTTATCACTCGAAAACACTGAAGCTTTCTTT.

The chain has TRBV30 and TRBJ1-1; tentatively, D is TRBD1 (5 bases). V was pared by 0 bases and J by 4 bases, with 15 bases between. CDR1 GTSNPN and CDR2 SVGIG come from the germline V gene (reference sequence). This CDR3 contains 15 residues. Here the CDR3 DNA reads TGTGCCTGGAGTGTACACCTTGGGGCGGGCACTGAAGCTTTCTTT. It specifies CAWSVHLGAGTEAFF.

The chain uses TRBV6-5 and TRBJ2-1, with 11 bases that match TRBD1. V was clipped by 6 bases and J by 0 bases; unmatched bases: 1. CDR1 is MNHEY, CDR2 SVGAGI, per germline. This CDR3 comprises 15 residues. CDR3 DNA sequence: TGTGCCAGCAGAGGGACAGGGGGCTCCTACAATGAGCAGTTCTTC. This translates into CASRGTGGSYNEQFF.

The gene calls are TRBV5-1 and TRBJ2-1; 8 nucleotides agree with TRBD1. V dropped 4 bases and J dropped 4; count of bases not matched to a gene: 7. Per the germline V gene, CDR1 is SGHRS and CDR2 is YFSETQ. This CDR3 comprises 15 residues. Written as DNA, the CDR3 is TGCGCCAGCAGCCGACAGGGGAGCGTTTACAATGAGCAGTTCTTC. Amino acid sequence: CASSRQGSVYNEQFF.

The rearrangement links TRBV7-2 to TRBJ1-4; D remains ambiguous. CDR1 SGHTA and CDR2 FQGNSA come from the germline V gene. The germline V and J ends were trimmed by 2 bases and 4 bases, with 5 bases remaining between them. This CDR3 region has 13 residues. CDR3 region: CASSLNFNEKLFF. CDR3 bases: TGTGCCAGCAGCTTAAATTTTAATGAAAAACTGTTTTTT.

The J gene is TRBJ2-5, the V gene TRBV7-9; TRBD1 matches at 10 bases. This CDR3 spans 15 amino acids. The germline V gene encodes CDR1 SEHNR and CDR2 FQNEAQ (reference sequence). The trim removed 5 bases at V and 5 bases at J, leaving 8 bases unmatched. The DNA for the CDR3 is TGTGCCAGCAGCCAACCGGGACAGGGGACGGAGACCCAGTACTTC. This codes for CASSQPGQGTETQYF.

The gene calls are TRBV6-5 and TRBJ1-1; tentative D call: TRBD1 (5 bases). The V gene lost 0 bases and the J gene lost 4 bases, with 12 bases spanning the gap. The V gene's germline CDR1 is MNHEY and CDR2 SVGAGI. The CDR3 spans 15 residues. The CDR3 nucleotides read TGTGCCAGCAGTTACTCGACGGACATTTCCACTGAAGCTTTCTTT. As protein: CASSYSTDISTEAFF.

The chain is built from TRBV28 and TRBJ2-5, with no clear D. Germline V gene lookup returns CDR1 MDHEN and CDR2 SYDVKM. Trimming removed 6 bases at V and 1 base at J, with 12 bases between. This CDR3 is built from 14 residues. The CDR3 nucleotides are TGTGCCAGCAGACCTCGAGAGTTCCAAGAGACCCAGTACTTC. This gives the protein CASRPREFQETQYF.

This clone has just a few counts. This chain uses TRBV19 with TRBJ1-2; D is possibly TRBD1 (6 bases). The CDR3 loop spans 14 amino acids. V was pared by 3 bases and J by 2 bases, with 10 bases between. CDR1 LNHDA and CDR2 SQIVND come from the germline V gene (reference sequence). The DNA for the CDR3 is TGTGCCAGTAGTATGAGGGGGAGCAACTATGGCTACACCTTC. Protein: CASSMRGSNYGYTF.

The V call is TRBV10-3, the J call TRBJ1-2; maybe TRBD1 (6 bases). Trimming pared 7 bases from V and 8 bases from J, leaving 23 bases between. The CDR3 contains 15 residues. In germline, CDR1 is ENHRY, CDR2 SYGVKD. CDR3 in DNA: TGTGCCATCATGTTGGGGGCGGGAACGGGTAGCGGCTACACCTTC. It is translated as CAIMLGAGTGSGYTF.

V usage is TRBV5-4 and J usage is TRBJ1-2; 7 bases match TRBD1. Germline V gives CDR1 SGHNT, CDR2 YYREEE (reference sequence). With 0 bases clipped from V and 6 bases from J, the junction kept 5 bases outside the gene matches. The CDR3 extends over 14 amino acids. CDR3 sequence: CASSLDRGLDGYTF. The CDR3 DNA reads TGTGCCAGCAGCTTGGACAGGGGACTCGATGGCTACACCTTC.

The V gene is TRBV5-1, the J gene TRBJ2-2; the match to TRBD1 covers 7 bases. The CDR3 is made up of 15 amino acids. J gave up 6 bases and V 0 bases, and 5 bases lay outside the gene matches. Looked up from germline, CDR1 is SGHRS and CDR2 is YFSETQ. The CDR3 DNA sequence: TGCGCCAGCAGCTTGGGACAGGGAAAGGCCGGGGAGCTGTTTTTT. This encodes CASSLGQGKAGELFF.

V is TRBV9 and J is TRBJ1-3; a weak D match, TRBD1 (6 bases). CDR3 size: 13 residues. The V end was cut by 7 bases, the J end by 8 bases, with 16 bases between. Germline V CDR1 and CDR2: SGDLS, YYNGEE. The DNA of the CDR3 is TGTGCCAGCGGGAGATCCCACAGGGACACCATATATTTT. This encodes CASGRSHRDTIYF.

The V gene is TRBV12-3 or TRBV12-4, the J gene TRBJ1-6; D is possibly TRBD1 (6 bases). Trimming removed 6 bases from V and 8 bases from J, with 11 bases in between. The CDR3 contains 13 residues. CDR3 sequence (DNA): TGTGCCAGCAGGGACCAGGGGTATTCACCCCTCCACTTT. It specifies CASRDQGYSPLHF.